This entry concerns a single T cell receptor beta chain. What it binds is not known. J was trimmed by 5 bases and V by 1 base; bases with no gene match: 14. The CDR3 length is 17 residues. Per the germline V gene, CDR1 is SGHDT and CDR2 is YYEEEE. It was with 60 Vbeta and 13 Jbeta primers that the PCR ran. TCRdb's table, derived via immunoSEQ multiplex PCR, lists solely in-frame clones and lacks some. The data hold more than 90,000 clones, with roughly 79% observed a single time. The record originates from a study of cytomegalovirus exposure and HLA in healthy donors. The overall study: T cells numbering around 180 million yielded around 120 million unique TCR beta sequences in an earlier analysis. Overall study results and limits: Judged likely to be a sequencing artifact was a cluster of highly shared sequence variants.

Sequencing was carried out using PBMCs. The rearrangement uses TRBV5-6 and TRBJ1-2; 7 bases map to TRBD1. The sequence was collected from a man in his thirties or forties in good health and CMV-seronegative. CDR3 residues: CASSLLTGVGIPYGYTF. In nucleotides, the CDR3 is TGTGCCAGCAGCTTGTTAACAGGGGTTGGGATACCATATGGCTACACCTTC.